These 15 T cell receptor beta chains were sequenced from one sample in a study of blood T cell repertoires in COVID-19. TCRdb's copy holds only in-frame clones and misses some; the assay was immunoSEQ multiplex PCR. The sample has about 260,000 clones; less than 90% are singletons. The sequencing input was peripheral blood. Receptors originate from a man aged 55 to 69 with acute or convalescent COVID-19.

The chain has TRBV10-2 and TRBJ2-7, with D perhaps TRBD1 (6 bases). V was trimmed by 6 bases and J by 4 bases, leaving 22 bases between them. CDR1 and CDR2 (germline): WSHSY, SAAADI. This CDR3 comprises 16 residues. The CDR3 bases are TGCGCCAGCAGGGTACTTCGGGCAAGGGGGTTTTACGAGCAGTACTTC. It translates to CASRVLRARGFYEQYF.

The chain combines TRBV10-2 with TRBJ2-1, with 7 bases fitting TRBD1. In germline, CDR1 is WSHSY, CDR2 SAAADI. Germline trimming cut 10 bases from V and 1 base from J; bases unmatched to any gene: 7. There are 14 residues in the CDR3. CDR3 in DNA: TGCGCCACCCAAAAGGGGGCGTCCTACAATGAGCAGTTCTTC. This codes for CATQKGASYNEQFF.

The genes are TRBV5-1 and TRBJ1-1, with 9 nucleotides matching TRBD1. Germline trimming cut 3 bases from V and 7 bases from J; bases unmatched to any gene: 4. The CDR3 extends over 13 amino acids. CDR1 and CDR2 (germline): SGHRS, YFSETQ. In DNA, the CDR3 is TGCGCCAGCAGCTGGGGACAGGGTGGTGAAGCTTTCTTT. It encodes CASSWGQGGEAFF.

The J gene is TRBJ2-1, the V gene TRBV19; 13 bases are shared with TRBD2. The CDR3 sequence is 14 residues long. V gave up 8 bases and J gave up 10 bases; unmatched junction bases: 8. Germline loops: CDR1 LNHDA, CDR2 SQIVND (reference sequence). The CDR3 DNA follows: TGTGCCAGTGGACTAGCGGGAGTGAAGGGGGAGCAGTTCTTC. It yields the protein CASGLAGVKGEQFF.

The chain couples TRBV28 to TRBJ2-1, with D perhaps matching TRBD2 (6 bases). The V and J ends lost 3 bases and 7 bases respectively, with 10 bases between them. This CDR3 is 13 amino acids long. Looked up from germline, CDR1 is MDHEN and CDR2 is SYDVKM. As DNA, the CDR3 is TGTGCCAGCAGTTTTCTTCTAGCGAATGAGCAGTTCTTC. As protein: CASSFLLANEQFF.

The gene calls are TRBV7-9 and TRBJ2-1, with D perhaps matching TRBD1 (5 bases). There are 15 residues in the CDR3. With 0 bases removed from V and 5 bases from J, the gap between germline ends came to 11 bases. Germline loops: CDR1 SEHNR, CDR2 FQNEAQ (reference sequence). CDR3 sequence reads: CASSLATAGNNEQFF. The CDR3 nucleotides are TGTGCCAGCAGCTTAGCCACAGCAGGGAACAATGAGCAGTTCTTC.

The CDR3: CASSPRQGAGNTIYF. The CDR3, as DNA: TGTGCCAGCAGTCCCCGACAGGGCGCTGGAAACACCATATATTTT. The genes are TRBV6-5 and TRBJ1-3, with 7 bases matching TRBD1. The V gene end was trimmed by 5 bases and the J gene end by 2 bases; junction bases not matched to a gene: 6. The germline V gene has CDR1 MNHEY and CDR2 SVGAGI. The CDR3 consists of 15 residues.

The rearrangement uses TRBV12-5 and TRBJ1-6; D unclear. The CDR3 runs 16 residues. The V gene lost 6 bases and the J gene lost 0 bases, with 12 bases spanning the gap. Germline assignment: CDR1 LGHNT and CDR2 FRNRAP. The CDR3 protein is CASGPGLSSYNSPLHF. The CDR3 region has the DNA TGTGCTAGTGGGCCGGGGTTGAGCTCCTATAATTCACCCCTCCACTTT.

This chain joins TRBV29-1 and TRBJ1-1; possibly TRBD1 for D (6 bases). The CDR3 totals 14 residues. From germline, CDR1 is SQVTM and CDR2 ANQGSEA. Trimming left V 6 bases short and J 0 bases short, with 14 bases between. Here the CDR3 reads CSVLPGQLNTEAFF. For the CDR3, the DNA is TGCAGCGTCTTACCCGGACAGCTGAACACTGAAGCTTTCTTT.

In its sample, this clone was seen once. J is TRBJ1-1 and V is TRBV2, with TRBD1 as a possible D gene (6 bases). V was shortened by 7 bases and J by 4 bases, with 19 bases between the two germline ends. CDR1 SNHLY and CDR2 FYNNEI come from the germline V gene. The CDR3 runs 15 residues. The CDR3 DNA sequence: TGTGCCAGCAAGGGCAGGGGCGGGTCTGGCACTGAAGCTTTCTTT. This codes for CASKGRGGSGTEAFF.

The chain has TRBV7-9 and TRBJ1-1; D not resolved. Trimming stripped 2 bases from V and 1 base from J, with 5 bases between. The CDR3 loop spans 13 amino acids. Germline loops: CDR1 SEHNR, CDR2 FQNEAQ (reference sequence). CDR3 residues: CASSLRENTEAFF. The DNA of the CDR3 is TGTGCCAGCAGCTTACGGGAGAACACTGAAGCTTTCTTT.

V is TRBV7-9 and J is TRBJ1-1, with D uncertain. Germline V gene lookup returns CDR1 SEHNR and CDR2 FQNEAQ (reference sequence). This CDR3 contains 13 residues. V was pared by 2 bases and J by 3 bases, with 7 bases between. The CDR3 sequence is CASSLFEDTEAFF. The CDR3 DNA follows: TGTGCCAGCAGCTTATTTGAGGACACTGAAGCTTTCTTT.

This chain joins TRBV19 and TRBJ2-2; 7 bases align to TRBD2. The V and J ends lost 8 bases and 0 bases, in that order; junction bases with no gene match: 6. Germline-derived CDR1 and CDR2 are LNHDA and SQIVND (reference sequence). CDR3 size: 15 residues. The CDR3 DNA sequence: TGTGCCAGTGGAGCGGGGATCGCGAACACCGGGGAGCTGTTTTTT. Protein: CASGAGIANTGELFF.

In its sample, this clone was seen once. The rearrangement uses TRBV29-1 and TRBJ2-5; 9 nucleotides line up with TRBD1. CDR1 SQVTM and CDR2 ANQGSEA come from the germline V gene. The CDR3 contains 12 residues. Trimming at V came to 7 bases and at J to 6 bases, leaving 6 bases not matched to a gene. The CDR3 spells CSAGGQGQTQYF. The CDR3 region has the DNA TGCAGCGCTGGGGGACAGGGCCAGACCCAGTACTTC.

V and J are TRBV2 and TRBJ2-6, with a possible D match to TRBD1 (7 bases). This CDR3 has 15 amino acids. V was trimmed by 6 bases and J by 2 bases, leaving 11 bases between them. Germline V gene sequence: CDR1 SNHLY, CDR2 FYNNEI. The CDR3 DNA follows: TGTGCCAGCAGGGAGGGACAGCCTGGGGCCAACGTCCTGACTTTC. Protein sequence: CASREGQPGANVLTF. The full variable domain, in which reference TRBV2 and TRBJ2-6 provide the parts outside the CDR3, is EPEVTQTPSHQVTQMGQEVILRCVPISNHLYFYWYRQILGQKVEFLVSFYNNEISEKSEIFDDQFSVERPDGSNFTLKIRSTKLEDSAMYFCASREGQPGANVLTFGAGSRLTVL.